Presented here are 21 T cell receptor beta chains from one specimen sequenced in a study of T-cell memory formation after mild COVID-19. TCRdb itself ran the 5' RACE reads through MiXCR, one entry per CDR3 protein. The sample comprises 430,000 or so distinct CDR3 sequences, around 27% of which are singletons, and roughly an eighth rests with the top ten. The sample consisted of PBMCs or a T cell subset sorted from them (not recorded which). The source of these receptors is an adult woman who had mild COVID-19 (a few samples of this study predate the infection). Cell type and time point are not known.

This clonotype was seen many times. The chain couples TRBV4-3 to TRBJ2-1, with 8 bases lining up with TRBD2. The CDR3 covers 16 residues. Germline trimming cut 0 bases from V and 10 bases from J; bases unmatched to any gene: 11. Germline V lookup: CDR1 LGHNA, CDR2 YSLEER. CDR3 region: CASSQDPGGGPFEQFF. CDR3 nucleotide sequence: TGCGCCAGCAGCCAAGATCCCGGGGGGGGCCCCTTCGAGCAGTTCTTC.

Only a few counts were recorded for this clonotype. This chain links TRBV6-5 with TRBJ2-1, with 7 bases lining up with TRBD1. This CDR3 is built from 15 residues. The germline V gene encodes CDR1 MNHEY and CDR2 SVGAGI. The J segment lost 6 bases and the V segment lost 2 bases, leaving 7 bases of the junction unmatched. The DNA of the CDR3 is TGTGCCAGCAGTTACGGTGGGCCAGGGGGCAATGAGCAGTTCTTC. This gives the protein CASSYGGPGGNEQFF.

This clonotype was counted only a few times. The chain couples TRBV7-9 to TRBJ2-7; 11 positions agree with TRBD2. Trimming cost V 4 bases and J 2 bases; bases outside gene matches: 7. Looked up from germline, CDR1 is SEHNR and CDR2 is FQNEAQ (reference sequence). CDR3 size: 16 residues. The CDR3 bases are TGTGCCAGCAGCTCCACTGGGACTAGCGGTCCCTACGAGCAGTACTTC. The encoded protein is CASSSTGTSGPYEQYF.

This clonotype showed up just a few times. V usage is TRBV9 and J usage is TRBJ1-6; D gene unclear. Germline V gene sequence: CDR1 SGDLS, CDR2 YYNGEE. This CDR3 spans 13 amino acids. Trimming left V 0 bases short and J 6 bases short, with 4 bases between. The CDR3 DNA sequence: TGTGCCAGCAGCGTAGCTGGTAATTCACCCCTCCACTTT. This gives the protein CASSVAGNSPLHF.

This clonotype showed up just a few times. The J gene is TRBJ2-7, the V gene TRBV7-9, with 13 bases fitting TRBD2. Germline CDR1 and CDR2: SEHNR and FQNEAQ (reference sequence). Trimming removed 5 bases from V and 12 bases from J; junction bases left unmatched: 10. The CDR3 loop spans 14 amino acids. CDR3 protein: CASSRGTSGIAPYF. The CDR3 coding sequence is TGTGCCAGCAGCCGCGGGACTAGCGGGATCGCACCGTACTTC.

This clonotype was observed a few times. This sequence joins TRBV19 and TRBJ2-1; the match to TRBD1 covers 7 bases. Unmatched junction bases numbered 4, after V lost 5 bases and J lost 9 bases. Germline V gene data show CDR1 as LNHDA and CDR2 as SQIVND (reference sequence). The length of the CDR3 is 12 residues. The CDR3 bases are TGTGCCAGTAGTTATCGACAGGGTGAGCAGTTCTTC. Translated, it gives CASSYRQGEQFF.

The genes are TRBV7-8 and TRBJ2-3, with 10 nucleotides matching TRBD2. CDR1 is SGHVS, CDR2 FQNEAQ, per germline. The CDR3 runs 14 residues. V shed 5 bases, J shed 4 bases, and the junction held 3 bases outside the gene matches. The CDR3 coding sequence is TGTGCCAGCAGCATGACTAGCGGGTCAGATACGCAGTATTTT. Translation gives CASSMTSGSDTQYF.

Only one count was recorded for this clonotype. J is TRBJ2-2 and V is TRBV13, with D perhaps matching TRBD1 (6 bases). This CDR3 contains 13 residues. CDR1 and CDR2 (germline): PRHDT, FYEKMQ (reference sequence). V shed 4 bases and J shed 7 bases, with 10 bases lying between them. CDR3 protein: CASSSQGHGELFF. As DNA, the CDR3 is TGTGCCAGCAGCTCACAGGGCCACGGGGAGCTGTTTTTT. The whole variable domain, filled in from reference TRBV13 and TRBJ2-2, reads AAGVIQSPRHLIKEKRETATLKCYPIPRHDTVYWYQQGPGQDPQFLISFYEKMQSDKGSIPDRFSAQQFSDYHSELNMSSLELGDSALYFCASSSQGHGELFFGEGSRLTVL.

This clonotype has just a few counts. This chain uses TRBV20-1 with TRBJ1-5; D is uncertain. Trimming shortened V by 0 bases and J by 3 bases, and 9 bases separated the two germline ends. The CDR3 runs to 14 residues. CDR1 is DFQATT, CDR2 SNEGSKA, per germline (reference sequence). The CDR3 loop is CSARDPRDNQPQHF. DNA of the CDR3: TGCAGTGCTAGAGATCCGCGTGACAATCAGCCCCAGCATTTT.

The chain has TRBV4-2 and TRBJ2-1; 7 bases map to TRBD2. Trimming at V came to 2 bases and at J to 5 bases, leaving 6 bases not matched to a gene. The germline gives CDR1 LGHNA, CDR2 YNFKEQ. The CDR3 runs 15 residues. CDR3 sequence reads: CASSQRPSGNNEQFF. CDR3 in DNA: TGTGCCAGCAGCCAACGTCCTAGCGGAAACAATGAGCAGTTCTTC.

This clonotype was counted between two and nine times. This chain joins TRBV5-1 and TRBJ1-2; D might be TRBD1 (5 bases). The CDR3 has 13 amino acids. Germline V gene sequence: CDR1 SGHRS, CDR2 YFSETQ. The germline V and J ends were trimmed by 3 bases and 8 bases, with 14 bases remaining between them. The CDR3 spells CASSWTRDGGYTF. The CDR3 DNA sequence: TGCGCCAGCAGCTGGACCCGGGACGGAGGCTACACCTTC.

The CDR3 sequence: CASSSKDGRSYEQYF. In nucleotides, the CDR3 is TGTGCCAGCAGCTCGAAGGACGGGCGCTCCTACGAGCAGTACTTC. V is TRBV5-4 and J is TRBJ2-7; unclear D gene. CDR1 and CDR2 (germline): SGHNT, YYREEE (reference sequence). The CDR3 spans 15 residues. V gave up 3 bases and J gave up 0 bases, with 13 bases separating them.

The V and J genes are TRBV4-3 and TRBJ2-3, with TRBD2 as a possible D gene (6 bases). Trimming left V 0 bases short and J 5 bases short, with 12 bases between. The CDR3 is 15 residues long. CDR1 is LGHNA, CDR2 YSLEER, per germline. CDR3 coding DNA: TGCGCCAGCAGCCAAGAGAGGTGGGGAGGAGATACGCAGTATTTT. Its translation: CASSQERWGGDTQYF.

This chain connects TRBV11-3 to TRBJ2-1, with TRBD2 matching over 9 bases. This CDR3 is built from 15 residues. Germline CDR1 and CDR2: SGHNT and YENEEA. V dropped 3 bases and J dropped 10; count of bases not matched to a gene: 10. This CDR3 reads CASSLVAGELGEQFF. The CDR3 DNA reads as TGTGCCAGCAGCTTGGTAGCGGGAGAGTTAGGCGAGCAGTTCTTC.

This clonotype has just a few counts. The chain recombines TRBV30 with TRBJ1-1, with TRBD1 as a possible D gene (6 bases). The germline CDR1 and CDR2 sequences are GTSNPN and SVGIG (reference sequence). Trimming shortened V by 3 bases and J by 2 bases, and 19 bases separated the two germline ends. The CDR3 is made up of 16 amino acids. The CDR3 DNA is TGTGCCTGGAGGAGACGAGGGACATCACCAAACACTGAAGCTTTCTTT. This sequence encodes CAWRRRGTSPNTEAFF.

This clonotype showed up just a few times. J is TRBJ2-2 and V is TRBV20-1; maybe TRBD2 (6 bases). The CDR3 is 15 amino acids. V was pared by 2 bases and J by 0 bases, with 10 bases between. The germline V gene has CDR1 DFQATT and CDR2 SNEGSKA (reference sequence). Here the CDR3 reads CSARPGLANTGELFF. Here the CDR3 DNA reads TGCAGTGCTAGACCGGGACTCGCGAACACCGGGGAGCTGTTTTTT.

The genes are TRBV7-2 and TRBJ2-5; D may be TRBD2 (5 bases). Germline V gene sequence: CDR1 SGHTA, CDR2 FQGNSA. The CDR3 spans 14 residues. V lost 4 bases and J lost 5, with 14 bases in between. CDR3: CASSSAGWRETQYF. The CDR3 region has the DNA TGTGCCAGCAGCTCCGCGGGTTGGCGGGAGACCCAGTACTTC.

J is TRBJ2-1 and V is TRBV6-5; 9 nucleotides line up with TRBD2. The J segment lost 0 bases and the V segment lost 4 bases, leaving 13 bases of the junction unmatched. CDR1 is MNHEY, CDR2 SVGAGI, per germline. CDR3 length equals 19 residues. This CDR3 reads CASSSSRGSGSPSYNEQFF. CDR3 nucleotide sequence: TGTGCCAGCAGTTCCTCTAGGGGTAGCGGGAGTCCCTCCTACAATGAGCAGTTCTTC.

In its sample, this clonotype was seen a few times. This sequence joins TRBV12-3 or TRBV12-4 and TRBJ1-1; D unclear. V gave up 2 bases and J gave up 7 bases, with 8 bases separating them. The CDR3 is 12 residues long. This CDR3 is CASSLIPGEAFF. CDR3 coding DNA: TGTGCCAGCAGTTTAATCCCGGGTGAAGCTTTCTTT.

The DNA of the CDR3 is TGTGCCAGCAGCTACACCCCGGGGTATTCGGTTGGCTACACCTTC. Its protein is CASSYTPGYSVGYTF. This chain links TRBV12-3 or TRBV12-4 with TRBJ1-2, with D hard to call. The CDR3 is 15 residues long. Trimming removed 6 bases from V and 7 bases from J, with 21 bases in between.

A few counts support this clonotype. The chain carries TRBV12-3 or TRBV12-4 and TRBJ1-4, with 8 bases aligning to TRBD1. Germline trimming cut 2 bases from V and 7 bases from J; bases unmatched to any gene: 6. The CDR3 has 15 amino acids. CDR3 coding DNA: TGTGCCAGCAGTTTATCTACAGGGGGGTCTGAAAAACTGTTTTTT. It yields the protein CASSLSTGGSEKLFF.